Following are 27 T cell receptor beta chains from one sample sequenced in a study of blood T cell repertoires in COVID-19. The data were produced by immunoSEQ multiplex PCR, yet TCRdb's version contains in-frame clones alone and is incomplete. The data contain under 300,000 clones, roughly 83% of them seen just once; the ten biggest clones take up about 4.6%. The source material was peripheral blood. The origin of the receptors is a man between 60 and 70 years old who had recovered from COVID-19.

The genes are TRBV11-2 and TRBJ1-1; no clear D. V lost 1 base and J lost 1, with 10 bases in between. This CDR3 comprises 15 residues. Germline V gene data show CDR1 as SGHAT and CDR2 as FQNNGV. The CDR3 coding sequence is TGTGCCAGCAGCTTAGGAGCCTTTCCGAACACTGAAGCTTTCTTT. It codes for CASSLGAFPNTEAFF.

The chain is built from TRBV6-4 and TRBJ2-3, with TRBD2 matching 10 bases. The CDR3 is made up of 16 amino acids. Trimming took 3 bases from V and 4 from J; bases not matched to a gene: 7. Germline V CDR1 and CDR2: MRHNA, SNTAGT. The CDR3 spells CASSEVTSGSADTQYF. CDR3 DNA sequence: TGTGCCAGCAGTGAGGTGACTAGCGGGTCGGCAGATACGCAGTATTTT.

The chain is built from TRBV6-5 and TRBJ2-4; tentative D call: TRBD1 (5 bases). The V end was cut by 5 bases, the J end by 0 bases, with 11 bases between. Germline CDR1 reads MNHEY; CDR2 reads SVGAGI. This CDR3 has 15 residues. CDR3 DNA: TGTGCCAGCAGTAGGACACAGCTAGCCAAAAACATTCAGTACTTC. Its translation: CASSRTQLAKNIQYF.

This clone came up once. The genes are TRBV3-1 (or the pseudogene TRBV3-2) and TRBJ1-3; 9 nucleotides line up with TRBD1. CDR1 and CDR2 from the germline V gene are LGHDT and YNNKEL (reference sequence). J was trimmed by 1 base and V by 4 bases; bases with no gene match: 5. This CDR3 region has 16 residues. The CDR3 spells CASSPGTGTSGNTIYF. DNA for the CDR3: TGTGCCAGCAGCCCCGGGACAGGGACTTCTGGAAACACCATATATTTT.

The chain uses TRBV6-1 and TRBJ1-5, with 7 bases that match TRBD1. From germline, CDR1 is MNHNS and CDR2 SASEGT. CDR3 length: 14 residues. J gave up 6 bases and V 3 bases, and 5 bases lay outside the gene matches. This CDR3 reads CASSEGQSGQPQHF. Here the CDR3 DNA reads TGTGCCAGCAGTGAGGGACAGAGCGGTCAGCCCCAGCATTTT.

The CDR3: CASSPHATSGGAYEQYF. The CDR3 nucleotides read TGTGCCAGCAGCCCCCACGCAACTAGCGGGGGGGCGTACGAGCAGTACTTC. This chain connects TRBV7-2 to TRBJ2-7, with TRBD2 identical over 13 bases. The germline CDR1 and CDR2 sequences are SGHTA and FQGNSA. There are 17 residues in the CDR3. The V segment lost 5 bases and the J segment 4 bases; nucleotides outside the gene matches: 11.

The V gene is TRBV6-1, the J gene TRBJ2-3, with D unclear. Deletions cut 3 bases from V and 7 bases from J, with 8 bases between. CDR3 length: 12 amino acids. Germline V gives CDR1 MNHNS, CDR2 SASEGT. The CDR3 DNA reads as TGTGCCAGCAGTGATTCTCTCTATACGCAGTATTTT. Residues: CASSDSLYTQYF.

The chain has TRBV9 and TRBJ1-2; D may be TRBD1 (6 bases). This CDR3 spans 15 amino acids. V was trimmed by 0 bases and J by 5 bases, leaving 14 bases between them. The germline V gene has CDR1 SGDLS and CDR2 YYNGEE. The CDR3 sequence is CASSVATGGGYGYTF. The CDR3 DNA sequence: TGTGCCAGCAGCGTAGCTACGGGGGGCGGGTATGGCTACACCTTC.

There are a few counts of this clone. The CDR3 region has the DNA TGTGCCAGCAGCTTTACAGGTCCGAACACCGGGGAGCTGTTTTTT. This encodes CASSFTGPNTGELFF. V and J are TRBV7-9 and TRBJ2-2; a possible D gene is TRBD1 (5 bases). Germline V lookup: CDR1 SEHNR, CDR2 FQNEAQ (reference sequence). V was trimmed by 3 bases and J by 0 bases, leaving 8 bases between them. The CDR3 spans 15 residues.

V and J are TRBV10-3 and TRBJ1-5; D not certain. Germline V gene lookup returns CDR1 ENHRY and CDR2 SYGVKD. The CDR3 contains 15 residues. The V gene lost 6 bases and the J gene lost 2 bases, with 14 bases spanning the gap. The CDR3 protein is CAISSAGGGNQPQHF. DNA of the CDR3: TGTGCCATCAGCTCCGCTGGCGGCGGCAATCAGCCCCAGCATTTT.

In this sample, this clone turned up a few times. The gene calls are TRBV27 and TRBJ2-2; weak D call: TRBD2 (8 bases). This CDR3 comprises 22 residues. Germline V gives CDR1 MNHEY, CDR2 SMNVEV (reference sequence). The V gene lost 2 bases and the J gene lost 4 bases, with 32 bases spanning the gap. CDR3 sequence: CASSLKQRTGSIAGMSTGELFF. The DNA of the CDR3 is TGTGCCAGCAGTTTAAAGCAGCGGACAGGATCTATAGCGGGAATGAGCACCGGGGAGCTGTTTTTT.

This clone showed up just a few times. The gene calls are TRBV5-1 and TRBJ2-7; TRBD1 matches at 10 bases. Looked up from germline, CDR1 is SGHRS and CDR2 is YFSETQ. The ends lost 4 bases at V and 3 bases at J; junction bases unmatched: 4. The CDR3 is 14 amino acids. The CDR3: CASSGGQGFYEQYF. In DNA form, the CDR3 reads TGCGCCAGCAGCGGGGGACAGGGGTTCTACGAGCAGTACTTC.

This clone has more than one count but fewer than ten. The same CDR3 also results from other DNA sequences found in this sample. This chain joins TRBV7-9 and TRBJ1-2, with no clear D. The CDR3 covers 13 residues. The V and J ends lost 3 bases and 0 bases respectively, with 5 bases between them. Germline V gene data show CDR1 as SEHNR and CDR2 as FQNEAQ (reference sequence). CDR3 nucleotide sequence: TGTGCCAGCAGCTTGGCCGCTAACTATGGCTACACCTTC. Translating gives CASSLAANYGYTF.

In this sample, this clone turned up a few times. The DNA of the CDR3 is TGTGCCGGAGAGACTAACCTGAACACTGAAGCTTTCTTT. Amino acids: CAGETNLNTEAFF. The rearrangement joins TRBV28 to TRBJ1-1; D is uncertain. Germline V gene data show CDR1 as MDHEN and CDR2 as SYDVKM. CDR3 length: 13 residues. V was clipped by 11 bases and J by 0 bases, with 13 bases between them.

The chain has TRBV6-5 and TRBJ2-7, with D possibly being TRBD2 (6 bases). V lost 6 bases, J lost 9 bases, and 21 bases lay in between. The CDR3 loop spans 14 amino acids. Looked up from germline, CDR1 is MNHEY and CDR2 is SVGAGI. The CDR3 loop is CASRIEGLPWGQYF. Written as DNA, the CDR3 is TGTGCCAGCAGGATAGAGGGACTCCCATGGGGGCAGTACTTC.

The gene calls are TRBV29-1 and TRBJ1-5; no clear D gene. V was shortened by 6 bases and J by 4 bases, with 16 bases between the two germline ends. The CDR3 consists of 14 residues. The germline gives CDR1 SQVTM, CDR2 ANQGSEA. This CDR3 reads CSVTGFGLNQPQHF. The DNA for the CDR3 is TGCAGCGTCACGGGTTTCGGACTGAATCAGCCCCAGCATTTT.

This chain joins TRBV11-2 and TRBJ1-3; perhaps TRBD1 as D (6 bases). Trimming pared 1 base from V and 2 bases from J, leaving 12 bases between. Germline V gives CDR1 SGHAT, CDR2 FQNNGV. The CDR3 spans 16 residues. The CDR3 reads CASSLVGTYTGNTIYF. Written as DNA, the CDR3 is TGTGCCAGCAGCTTAGTAGGGACATACACTGGAAACACCATATATTTT.

The J gene is TRBJ1-4, the V gene TRBV7-9; D gene uncertain. The V gene lost 5 bases and the J gene lost 1 base, with 8 bases spanning the gap. The CDR3 consists of 14 residues. Germline V gene sequence: CDR1 SEHNR, CDR2 FQNEAQ (reference sequence). The CDR3 loop reads CASSAGRTNEKLFF. The DNA for the CDR3 is TGTGCCAGCAGCGCGGGAAGAACTAATGAAAAACTGTTTTTT.

V gene TRBV6-5 combines with J gene TRBJ1-2, with 7 bases that match TRBD1. CDR1 is MNHEY, CDR2 SVGAGI, per germline. The length of the CDR3 is 13 residues. CDR3 in amino acids: CATPGQTSYGYTF. The DNA of the CDR3 is TGTGCGACTCCGGGACAGACTAGCTATGGCTACACCTTC.

This chain joins TRBV19 and TRBJ1-6, with 7 bases matching TRBD1. V dropped 1 base and J dropped 8; count of bases not matched to a gene: 8. The CDR3 spans 16 residues. The V gene's germline CDR1 is LNHDA and CDR2 SQIVND (reference sequence). CDR3 sequence (DNA): TGTGCCAGTAGTATAGGGGGACAGAGAACGTATTCACCCCTCCACTTT. As protein: CASSIGGQRTYSPLHF. The full variable domain, in which reference TRBV19 and TRBJ1-6 provide the parts outside the CDR3, is DGGITQSPKYLFRKEGQNVTLSCEQNLNHDAMYWYRQDPGQGLRLIYYSQIVNDFQKGDIAEGYSVSREKKESFPLTVTSAQKNPTAFYLCASSIGGQRTYSPLHFGNGTRLTVT.

This clone was picked up one time. V usage is TRBV6-6 and J usage is TRBJ1-2; D remains unclear. The CDR3 contains 14 residues. Germline loops: CDR1 MNHNY, CDR2 SVGAGI (reference sequence). Deletions cut 8 bases from V and 8 bases from J, with 21 bases between. CDR3 amino acids: CASRPDMTATGYTF. Written as DNA, the CDR3 is TGTGCCAGCCGACCTGATATGACTGCGACCGGCTACACCTTC.

The V call is TRBV7-9, the J call TRBJ2-1; D perhaps matches TRBD1 (6 bases). Looked up from germline, CDR1 is SEHNR and CDR2 is FQNEAQ (reference sequence). The CDR3 extends over 12 amino acids. V was cut by 4 bases and J by 9 bases, with 10 bases left in between. The CDR3 DNA sequence: TGTGCCAGCAGCTACCAAGGGGGTGAGCAGTTCTTC. Its protein product is CASSYQGGEQFF.

The CDR3 DNA follows: TGTGCCAGCAGTGAATGGAGACAGGGGGTCGGTGAGCAGTTCTTC. Its translation: CASSEWRQGVGEQFF. The chain carries TRBV25-1 and TRBJ2-1, with 9 bases fitting TRBD1. Germline V gene lookup returns CDR1 MGHDK and CDR2 SYGVNS. The CDR3 spans 15 residues. The ends lost 1 base at V and 9 bases at J; junction bases unmatched: 7.

The chain recombines TRBV7-8 with TRBJ1-4; 8 positions agree with TRBD1. The ends lost 4 bases at V and 5 bases at J; junction bases unmatched: 6. Germline lookup yields CDR1 SGHVS and CDR2 FQNEAQ. This CDR3 is 15 amino acids long. CDR3 loop: CASSSNRGRNEKLFF. CDR3 DNA sequence: TGTGCCAGCAGCTCAAACAGGGGGAGGAATGAAAAACTGTTTTTT.

The chain employs TRBV24-1 and TRBJ2-2; 7 bases fit TRBD2. This CDR3 contains 16 residues. V gave up 2 bases and J gave up 1 base; unmatched junction bases: 3. CDR1 KGHDR and CDR2 SFDVKD come from the germline V gene. The CDR3 reads CATSDWRGGNTGELFF. Written as DNA, the CDR3 is TGTGCCACCAGTGATTGGCGCGGGGGGAACACCGGGGAGCTGTTTTTT.

In this sample, this clone turned up once. The genes are TRBV29-1 and TRBJ2-2; D possibly corresponds to TRBD1 (5 bases). The V gene's germline CDR1 is SQVTM and CDR2 ANQGSEA. The CDR3 spans 12 residues. Trimming cost V 4 bases and J 4 bases, with 7 bases left between them. The CDR3 spells CSVGQPTGELFF. CDR3 nucleotides: TGCAGCGTTGGACAGCCCACCGGGGAGCTGTTTTTT.

DNA for the CDR3: TGCGCCAGCAGCCAACAGGGACTAGCGGGAGCCTACGAGCAGTACTTC. Amino acids: CASSQQGLAGAYEQYF. This rearrangement joins TRBV4-1 to TRBJ2-7; 14 nucleotides match TRBD2. This CDR3 spans 16 amino acids. The junction had 2 bases not matched to a gene; V was cut back by 2 bases and J by 2 bases. The V gene's germline CDR1 is MGHRA and CDR2 YSYEKL.